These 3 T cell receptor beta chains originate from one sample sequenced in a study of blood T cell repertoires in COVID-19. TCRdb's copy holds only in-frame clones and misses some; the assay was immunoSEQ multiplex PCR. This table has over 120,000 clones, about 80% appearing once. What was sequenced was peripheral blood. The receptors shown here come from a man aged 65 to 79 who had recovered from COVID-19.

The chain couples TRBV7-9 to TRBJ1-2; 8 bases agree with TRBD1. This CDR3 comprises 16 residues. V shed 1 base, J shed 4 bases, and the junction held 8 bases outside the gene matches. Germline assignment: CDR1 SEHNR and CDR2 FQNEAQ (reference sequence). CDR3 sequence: CASSLELSGGSYGYTF. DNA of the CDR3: TGTGCCAGCAGCTTAGAGCTGTCAGGGGGCAGCTATGGCTACACCTTC.

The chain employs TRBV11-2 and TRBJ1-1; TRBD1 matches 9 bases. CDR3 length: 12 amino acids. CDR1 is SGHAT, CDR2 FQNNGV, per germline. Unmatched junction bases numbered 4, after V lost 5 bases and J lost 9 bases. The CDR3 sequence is CASSIGTGQAFF. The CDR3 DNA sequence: TGTGCCAGCAGCATCGGGACAGGGCAAGCTTTCTTT.

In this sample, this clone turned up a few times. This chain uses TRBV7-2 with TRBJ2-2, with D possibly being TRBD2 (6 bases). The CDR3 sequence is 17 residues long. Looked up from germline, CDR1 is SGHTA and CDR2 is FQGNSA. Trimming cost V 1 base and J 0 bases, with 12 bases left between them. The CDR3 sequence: CASSLGLAAPNTGELFF. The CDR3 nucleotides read TGTGCCAGCAGCTTAGGATTAGCGGCTCCGAACACCGGGGAGCTGTTTTTT. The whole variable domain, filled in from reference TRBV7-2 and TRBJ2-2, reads GAGVSQSPSNKVTEKGKDVELRCDPISGHTALYWYRQSLGQGLEFLIYFQGNSAPDKSGLPSDRFSAERTGGSVSTLTIQRTQQEDSAVYLCASSLGLAAPNTGELFFGEGSRLTVL.